This T cell receptor beta chain derives from a study of blood T cell repertoires in COVID-19. Study as a whole: Samples of COVID-19 (acute and convalescent) were obtained from the United States, Italy and Spain. T cells, B-cell-depleted T cells, or PBMCs provided the cDNA or gDNA that served as material.

After removal of 2 bases from V and 2 bases from J, the junction contained 3 bases not matched to a gene. Germline lookup yields CDR1 LNHNV and CDR2 YYDKDF (reference sequence). The CDR3 is 14 residues long. Authors' methods: From reference gene primer amplification, estimates of nucleated cell counts were derived. Only in-frame clones appear in the TCRdb table, and some are missing; sequencing was by immunoSEQ multiplex PCR. Clone size and V and J calls were adopted from that table, with D and trimming inferred from the DNA. The data contain 250,000 to 300,000 clones, roughly nine tenths of them seen just once; the ten biggest clones take up approximately 2.2%.

The chain recombines TRBV15 with TRBJ2-7; 7 bases line up with TRBD1. This TCR came from a man aged 50 to 60 with acute or convalescent COVID-19. Sequencing was carried out using peripheral blood. The CDR3 nucleotides read TGTGCCACCAGCAGATGGGACAGCCCCTACGAGCAGTACTTC. It encodes CATSRWDSPYEQYF.